This T cell receptor beta chain was captured by sequencing in a study of cytotoxic CD8 clonotypes in ibrutinib-treated CLL. Sequenced by immunoSEQ multiplex PCR; TCRdb stores in-frame clones only, minus some. The table includes about 130,000 clones, approximately 81% detected once. The CDR3 is made up of 17 amino acids. V was pared by 8 bases and J by 2 bases, with 23 bases between. The germline CDR1 and CDR2 sequences are LNHDA and SQIVND (reference sequence). The sample was PBMCs, taken after 12 months of ibrutinib treatment. The rearrangement joins TRBV19 to TRBJ2-3; D is perhaps TRBD1 or TRBD2 (5 bases each). The clonotype was recovered from a human donor with chronic lymphocytic leukemia. The CDR3 loop is CASRRGTSWAFTDTQYF. CDR3 DNA sequence: TGTGCCAGTCGACGGGGCACTAGTTGGGCCTTCACAGATACGCAGTATTTT.